The 24 T cell receptor beta chains in this list originate from one sample, sequenced in a study of blood T cell repertoires in COVID-19. The method was immunoSEQ multiplex PCR; TCRdb's version includes in-frame clones alone and lacks a portion of them. In the table there are approximately 250,000 clones, approximately 86% of which are singletons. Input material: peripheral blood. The origin of the receptors is a man aged 30 to 39 with active or convalescent COVID-19.

The chain couples TRBV5-1 to TRBJ1-1; TRBD1 matches at 9 bases. V lost 2 bases and J lost 3; bases outside the gene matches: 11. Looked up from germline, CDR1 is SGHRS and CDR2 is YFSETQ. The CDR3 runs to 17 residues. The CDR3 DNA sequence: TGCGCCAGCAGCTTCGAACAGGGGGCAGGGTCGGACACTGAAGCTTTCTTT. Translated: CASSFEQGAGSDTEAFF.

This rearrangement joins TRBV6-2 or TRBV6-3 to TRBJ2-7; 8 bases are shared with TRBD2. The length of the CDR3 is 14 residues. Trimming at V came to 5 bases and at J to 3 bases, leaving 6 bases not matched to a gene. CDR1 and CDR2 from the germline V gene are MNHEY and SVGEGT. CDR3 residues: CASSARLAFYEQYF. Here the CDR3 DNA reads TGTGCCAGCAGTGCGCGACTAGCGTTCTACGAGCAGTACTTC.

V usage is TRBV19 and J usage is TRBJ2-7; 10 bases align to TRBD1. The V and J ends lost 4 bases and 6 bases, in that order; junction bases with no gene match: 3. The CDR3 sequence is 13 residues long. The V gene's germline CDR1 is LNHDA and CDR2 SQIVND (reference sequence). The CDR3 DNA reads as TGTGCCAGTAGTACAGACAGGGGGCTCGAGCAGTACTTC. Translating gives CASSTDRGLEQYF.

The gene calls are TRBV5-6 and TRBJ1-3; 8 nucleotides line up with TRBD1. This CDR3 has 16 amino acids. Germline V gives CDR1 SGHDT, CDR2 YYEEEE. With V trimmed by 4 bases and J by 0 bases, 6 bases remained unmatched. The CDR3 region has the DNA TGTGCCAGCAGCCCGGGACAGGCTTACTCTGGAAACACCATATATTTT. The encoded protein is CASSPGQAYSGNTIYF.

The chain couples TRBV30 to TRBJ1-6; 9 nucleotides line up with TRBD1. In germline, CDR1 is GTSNPN, CDR2 SVGIG (reference sequence). V lost 4 bases and J lost 9; bases outside the gene matches: 7. The CDR3 extends over 14 amino acids. CDR3 bases: TGTGCCTGGAAACCGGGACAGGGTCCTTCACCCCTCCACTTT. Translated, it gives CAWKPGQGPSPLHF. The whole variable domain, filled in from reference TRBV30 and TRBJ1-6, reads SQTIHQWPATLVQPVGSPLSLECTVEGTSNPNLYWYRQAAGRGLQLLFYSVGIGQISSEVPQNLSASRPQDRQFILSSKKLLLSDSGFYLCAWKPGQGPSPLHFGNGTRLTVT.

The V and J genes are TRBV18 and TRBJ2-7; 7 nucleotides line up with TRBD1. Germline CDR1 KGHSH, CDR2 LQKENI. The CDR3 has 13 amino acids. The V gene end was trimmed by 2 bases and the J gene end by 6 bases; junction bases not matched to a gene: 4. CDR3 coding DNA: TGTGCCAGCTCACCAGGGACAGAACCCGAGCAGTACTTC. It encodes CASSPGTEPEQYF.

CDR3 in DNA: TGCAGCGTCCTGGTGGCAGGGGGAAGCGAAAAACTGTTTTTT. It yields the protein CSVLVAGGSEKLFF. This chain links TRBV29-1 with TRBJ1-4; 7 nucleotides agree with TRBD1. Per germline, CDR1 SQVTM and CDR2 ANQGSEA. After removal of 6 bases from V and 8 bases from J, the junction contained 12 bases not matched to a gene. The CDR3 has 14 amino acids.

This rearrangement joins TRBV5-1 to TRBJ2-3; D unclear. The germline V gene has CDR1 SGHRS and CDR2 YFSETQ. The V and J ends lost 2 bases and 0 bases respectively, with 10 bases between them. CDR3 size: 15 residues. CDR3 loop: CASSLTPTSTDTQYF. CDR3 DNA sequence: TGCGCCAGCAGCTTAACTCCCACTAGCACAGATACGCAGTATTTT.

In this sample, this clone turned up a few times. The chain couples TRBV18 to TRBJ2-1, with 7 positions matching TRBD1. With 6 bases clipped from V and 4 bases from J, the junction kept 6 bases outside the gene matches. Germline values: CDR1 KGHSH, CDR2 LQKENI. The CDR3 has 14 residues. The CDR3 reads CASSPGQSYNEQFF. CDR3 nucleotides: TGTGCCAGCTCCCCGGGACAGTCGTACAATGAGCAGTTCTTC.

Only a few counts were recorded for this clone. This rearrangement joins TRBV9 to TRBJ1-1, with D hard to call. The germline V gene encodes CDR1 SGDLS and CDR2 YYNGEE. CDR3 length: 15 residues. Between the trimmed V and J ends, which lost 1 base and 1 base, there was a span of 11 bases. The CDR3 DNA is TGTGCCAGCAGCGTATTTCTCGGAGAGAACACTGAAGCTTTCTTT. This codes for CASSVFLGENTEAFF.

This clone was counted between two and nine times. The chain couples TRBV11-2 to TRBJ1-2, with D uncertain. V was cut by 8 bases and J by 8 bases, with 6 bases left in between. CDR1 and CDR2 (germline): SGHAT, FQNNGV. The CDR3 has 9 residues. As DNA, the CDR3 is TGTGCCAGCCCTAACGGCTACACCTTC. Residues: CASPNGYTF.

J is TRBJ1-2 and V is TRBV2; unclear D gene. Between the trimmed V and J ends, which lost 6 bases and 2 bases, there was a span of 13 bases. The CDR3 spans 14 residues. Looked up from germline, CDR1 is SNHLY and CDR2 is FYNNEI. CDR3 DNA sequence: TGTGCCAGCAGCGAACTAGGTGCGAACTATGGCTACACCTTC. Its translation is CASSELGANYGYTF.

The rearrangement joins TRBV29-1 to TRBJ2-7; 9 bases line up with TRBD1. With V trimmed by 4 bases and J by 6 bases, 7 bases remained unmatched. Per germline, CDR1 SQVTM and CDR2 ANQGSEA. This CDR3 is built from 13 residues. CDR3 in amino acids: CSVGWDRVGEQYF. As DNA, the CDR3 is TGCAGCGTTGGGTGGGACAGGGTTGGCGAGCAGTACTTC.

This chain joins TRBV12-3 or TRBV12-4 and TRBJ2-2; TRBD1 agrees at 7 bases. Trimming took 7 bases from V and 4 from J; bases not matched to a gene: 3. The CDR3 extends over 13 amino acids. CDR3 nucleotide sequence: TGTGCCAGCAAGGGACAGAGCACCGGGGAGCTGTTTTTT. Amino acids: CASKGQSTGELFF.

The chain uses TRBV19 and TRBJ2-3, with 12 positions matching TRBD2. The CDR3 covers 19 residues. Germline loops: CDR1 LNHDA, CDR2 SQIVND (reference sequence). With V trimmed by 7 bases and J by 0 bases, 14 bases remained unmatched. CDR3 protein: CASNWGGLAGGRSTDTQYF. CDR3 in DNA: TGTGCCAGTAACTGGGGCGGCCTAGCGGGGGGGCGAAGCACAGATACGCAGTATTTT.

With respect to this clone: Other DNA sequences within the sample encode an identical CDR3. The chain is built from TRBV7-2 and TRBJ2-3, with D tentatively TRBD2 (6 bases). The CDR3 length is 16 residues. Germline loops: CDR1 SGHTA, CDR2 FQGNSA. Trimming removed 1 base at V and 0 bases at J, with 11 bases between. The CDR3 loop is CASSLGSGPSTDTQYF. The CDR3 DNA reads as TGTGCCAGCAGCTTAGGTAGCGGACCTAGCACAGATACGCAGTATTTT.

CDR3 in DNA: TGTGCCAGCAGCTCCGGGGTCGGGGAGCTGTTTTTT. It codes for CASSSGVGELFF. The chain joins TRBV7-8 to TRBJ2-2; D possibly corresponds to TRBD2 (5 bases). Germline V CDR1 and CDR2: SGHVS, FQNEAQ. V shed 4 bases and J shed 7 bases, with 7 bases lying between them. The CDR3 sequence is 12 residues long.

The V and J genes are TRBV5-1 and TRBJ2-1; D gene unclear. Trimming left V 4 bases short and J 4 bases short, with 18 bases between. There are 16 residues in the CDR3. Per germline, CDR1 SGHRS and CDR2 YFSETQ. The CDR3: CASSPLEFWPYNEQFF. The CDR3 coding sequence is TGCGCCAGCAGCCCGTTGGAGTTTTGGCCTTACAATGAGCAGTTCTTC.

V is TRBV12-3 or TRBV12-4 and J is TRBJ2-3, with D uncertain. Trimming took off 5 bases at V and 3 bases at J, with 6 bases between the two ends. CDR3 length: 12 amino acids. The CDR3 loop reads CASSAGTDTQYF. The CDR3 nucleotides are TGTGCCAGCAGTGCCGGGACAGATACGCAGTATTTT.

The chain recombines TRBV25-1 with TRBJ2-1; 12 bases are a match to TRBD2. J lost 2 bases, V lost 4 bases, and 6 bases had no gene match. The CDR3 extends over 17 amino acids. Germline V gives CDR1 MGHDK, CDR2 SYGVNS. CDR3 in amino acids: CASSGTSGGTPYNEQFF. The CDR3 bases are TGTGCCAGCAGTGGCACTAGCGGGGGGACCCCCTACAATGAGCAGTTCTTC.

This rearrangement joins TRBV21-1 to TRBJ2-5; the D call in the table, TRBD2, was not verified against the DNA. TRBV21-1 is classified as a pseudogene. The CDR3 runs 17 residues. The CDR3, as DNA: TGTGCCAGCAGCAAAGCCCCCCCGTGCGGGGGGGGGAAGACCCAGTACTTC. It translates to CASSKAPPCGGGKTQYF.

The J gene is TRBJ1-5, the V gene TRBV7-8; D unclear. The germline CDR1 and CDR2 sequences are SGHVS and FQNEAQ. Trimming took off 1 base at V and 6 bases at J, with 7 bases between the two ends. This CDR3 has 13 residues. DNA for the CDR3: TGTGCCAGCAGCTTAGGAGGGTTTCAGCCCCAGCATTTT. It yields the protein CASSLGGFQPQHF.

This clone showed up just once. The chain joins TRBV15 to TRBJ1-2, with D perhaps TRBD1 (6 bases). The CDR3 contains 16 residues. In germline, CDR1 is LNHNV, CDR2 YYDKDF (reference sequence). Trimming took 2 bases from V and 4 from J, leaving 17 bases between them. The CDR3 is CATSRRKQGPGYGYTF. Here the CDR3 DNA reads TGTGCCACCAGCAGACGCAAACAGGGTCCCGGCTATGGCTACACCTTC.

The V gene is TRBV7-9, the J gene TRBJ1-3, with D possibly TRBD1 on 6 matching bases. Trimming stripped 10 bases from V and 0 bases from J, with 10 bases between. Germline V CDR1 and CDR2: SEHNR, FQNEAQ (reference sequence). This CDR3 has 13 amino acids. CDR3 sequence reads: CATPGDSGNTIYF. The CDR3 bases are TGTGCCACCCCAGGGGACTCTGGAAACACCATATATTTT.